This entry concerns a single T cell receptor beta chain. What it binds is not known. Different DNA sequences within this sample yield the same CDR3. Splitting of each subset's genomic DNA was done evenly across several immunoSEQ plates. DNA at 200 ng, roughly 30,000 T cell genomes, went into sorted-subset replicate PCRs. Profiling relied on immunoSEQ multiplex PCR, and the TCRdb table lists in-frame clones only, not all of them. Of about 2.3 million clones in the sample, roughly 93% were seen once. The sample belongs to a study of shared clonotypes between healthy human individuals. This CDR3 comprises 15 residues. The germline V gene has CDR1 MDHEN and CDR2 SYDVKM. V lost 2 bases and J lost 0, with 9 bases in between. General observations from the study: It was the non-shared clonotypes that had lower generation probabilities than clonotypes shared by all four donors. Researchers found naive subsets generally carried larger estimated richness than memory subsets.

The TCR comes from a man aged 18 to 30 in good health. Some clones in this sample may be carry-over from other donors' samples. Sequencing input: naive CD4+ T cells from PBMCs. As to subset: CD45RA+ positively selected. The V call is TRBV28, the J call TRBJ2-3; possible D gene TRBD1, 6 bases. The CDR3 region is CASSLRGTSTDTQYF. The CDR3 DNA follows: TGTGCCAGCAGTTTACGTGGGACAAGCACAGATACGCAGTATTTT.